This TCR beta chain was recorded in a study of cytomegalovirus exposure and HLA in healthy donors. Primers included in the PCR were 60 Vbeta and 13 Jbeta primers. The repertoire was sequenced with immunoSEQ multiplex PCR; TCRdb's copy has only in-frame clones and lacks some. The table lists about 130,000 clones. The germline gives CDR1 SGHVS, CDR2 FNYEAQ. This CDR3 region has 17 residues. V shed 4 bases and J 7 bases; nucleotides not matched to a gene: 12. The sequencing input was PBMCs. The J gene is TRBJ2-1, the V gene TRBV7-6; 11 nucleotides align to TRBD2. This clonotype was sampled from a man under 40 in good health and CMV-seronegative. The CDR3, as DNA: TGTGCCAGCAGCTCGAATCCGGGACTAGCGGTAGGAAATGAGCAGTTCTTC. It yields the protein CASSSNPGLAVGNEQFF.